This T cell receptor (beta chain) comes out of a study of T cell repertoires in cytomegalovirus infection. From the reads, TCRdb called clonotypes with MiXCR, one entry per CDR3 protein. The sample gives 400,000 to 550,000 distinct CDR3 sequences, roughly 10% of which show up once; 10% to 13% is in the top ten. At least ten counts were recorded for this clonotype. Specimen: PBMCs. The source of this sequence is a human donor in good health (CMV status not recorded). Some clones in this sample may be carry-over from other donors' samples.

The CDR3 reads CASSSPGLASTDTQYF. As DNA, the CDR3 is TGTGCCAGCAGCTCCCCGGGACTAGCCAGCACAGATACGCAGTATTTT. The chain recombines TRBV7-2 with TRBJ2-3, with 9 positions matching TRBD2. This CDR3 region has 16 residues. Germline-derived CDR1 and CDR2 are SGHTA and FQGNSA. V lost 4 bases, J lost 0 bases, and 5 bases stayed unmatched.